This TCR beta chain is drawn from a study of T cells in Graves' hyperthyroidism and ophthalmopathy. Points from the study as a whole: In validation, the model predicted ophthalmopathy. These predictions came a median roughly 6.5 months before onset. Blood samples included most of the expanded thyroid clonotypes exceeding 0.001.

Ophthalmopathy patients had Clinical Activity Score at least 3, NOSPECS grade at least 4, duration under 3 months. Exclusion criteria comprised uncontrolled infection, other autoimmune disease, pregnancy or lactation. TCR beta CDR3 region amplification was performed from RNA transcripts. Researchers ran a first-round RT-PCR on the TCR CDR3 using the HTBI primer set. TCRdb re-called the multiplex PCR reads with MiXCR, one entry per CDR3 protein. The sample consists of approximately 690,000 distinct CDR3 sequences, around 13% of them appearing once. This clonotype has more than one count but fewer than ten. What it binds is not known. Germline lookup yields CDR1 SGHRS and CDR2 YFSETQ. The CDR3 consists of 13 residues. V was trimmed by 4 bases and J by 8 bases, leaving 15 bases between them.

The sample was blood. This receptor was obtained from a woman aged 45-60 years with Graves' ophthalmopathy. The chain employs TRBV5-1 and TRBJ1-1, with D possibly matching TRBD1 (5 bases). CDR3 sequence reads: CASSLGGTPEAFF. CDR3 in DNA: TGCGCCAGCAGCCTAGGTGGGACCCCCGAAGCTTTCTTT.